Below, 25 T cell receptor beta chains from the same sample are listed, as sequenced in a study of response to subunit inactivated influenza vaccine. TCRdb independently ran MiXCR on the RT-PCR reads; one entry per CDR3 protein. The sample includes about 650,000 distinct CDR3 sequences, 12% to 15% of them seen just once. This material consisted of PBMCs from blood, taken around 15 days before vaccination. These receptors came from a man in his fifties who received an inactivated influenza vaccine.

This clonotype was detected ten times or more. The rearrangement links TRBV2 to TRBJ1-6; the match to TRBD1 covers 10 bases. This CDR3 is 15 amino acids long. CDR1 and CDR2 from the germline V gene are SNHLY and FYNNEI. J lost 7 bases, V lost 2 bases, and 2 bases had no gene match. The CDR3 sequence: CASSERQGANSPLHF. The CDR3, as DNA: TGTGCCAGCAGTGAAAGACAGGGGGCGAATTCACCCCTCCACTTT. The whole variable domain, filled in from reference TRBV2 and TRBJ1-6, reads EPEVTQTPSHQVTQMGQEVILRCVPISNHLYFYWYRQILGQKVEFLVSFYNNEISEKSEIFDDQFSVERPDGSNFTLKIRSTKLEDSAMYFCASSERQGANSPLHFGNGTRLTVT.

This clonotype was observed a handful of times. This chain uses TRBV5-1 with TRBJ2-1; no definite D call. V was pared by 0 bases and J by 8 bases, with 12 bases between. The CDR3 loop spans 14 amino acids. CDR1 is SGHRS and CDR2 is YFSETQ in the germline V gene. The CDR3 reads CASSLAATWDEQFF. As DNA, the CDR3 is TGCGCCAGCAGCTTGGCCGCGACTTGGGATGAGCAGTTCTTC.

In nucleotides, the CDR3 is TGTGCCAGCAAACAGGGGAGGCCGCAAGAGACCCAGTACTTC. Encoded protein: CASKQGRPQETQYF. The rearrangement links TRBV7-9 to TRBJ2-5; possibly TRBD1 for D (7 bases). The V and J ends lost 7 bases and 2 bases respectively, with 14 bases between them. CDR3 length: 14 residues. The germline gives CDR1 SEHNR, CDR2 FQNEAQ (reference sequence).

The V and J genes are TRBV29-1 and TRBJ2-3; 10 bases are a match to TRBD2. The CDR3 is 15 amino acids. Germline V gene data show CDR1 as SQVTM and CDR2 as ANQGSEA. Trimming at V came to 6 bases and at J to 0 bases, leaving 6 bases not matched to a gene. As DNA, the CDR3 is TGCAGCGTCTTCAGCGGGAGGGACAGCACAGATACGCAGTATTTT. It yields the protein CSVFSGRDSTDTQYF.

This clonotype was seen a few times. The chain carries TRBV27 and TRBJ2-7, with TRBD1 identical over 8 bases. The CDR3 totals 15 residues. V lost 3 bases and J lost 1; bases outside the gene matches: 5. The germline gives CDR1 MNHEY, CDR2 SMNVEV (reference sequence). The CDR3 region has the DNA TGTGCCAGCAGTTTTACCGGGACAGGATCCTACGAGCAGTACTTC. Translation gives CASSFTGTGSYEQYF.

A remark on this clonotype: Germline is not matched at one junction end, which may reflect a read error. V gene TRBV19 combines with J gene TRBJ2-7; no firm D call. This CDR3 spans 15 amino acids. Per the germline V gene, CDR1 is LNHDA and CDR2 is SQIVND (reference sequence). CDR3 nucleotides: TGTGCCACTGGATCGGTTTTCGACACCTCCCACGAGCAGTACTTC. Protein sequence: CATGSVFDTSHEQYF.

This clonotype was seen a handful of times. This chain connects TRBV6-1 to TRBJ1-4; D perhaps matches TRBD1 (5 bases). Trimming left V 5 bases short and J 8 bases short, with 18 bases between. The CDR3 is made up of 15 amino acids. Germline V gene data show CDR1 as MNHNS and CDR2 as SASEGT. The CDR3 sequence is CASSNTGPLKEKLFF. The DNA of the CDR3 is TGTGCCAGCAGTAATACGGGACCGCTAAAGGAAAAACTGTTTTTT.

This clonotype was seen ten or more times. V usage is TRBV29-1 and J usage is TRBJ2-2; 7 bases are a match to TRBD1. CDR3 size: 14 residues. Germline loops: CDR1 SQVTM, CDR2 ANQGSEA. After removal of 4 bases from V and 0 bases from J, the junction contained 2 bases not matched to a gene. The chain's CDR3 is CSVGDRANTGELFF. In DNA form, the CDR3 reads TGCAGCGTTGGTGACAGGGCGAACACCGGGGAGCTGTTTTTT.

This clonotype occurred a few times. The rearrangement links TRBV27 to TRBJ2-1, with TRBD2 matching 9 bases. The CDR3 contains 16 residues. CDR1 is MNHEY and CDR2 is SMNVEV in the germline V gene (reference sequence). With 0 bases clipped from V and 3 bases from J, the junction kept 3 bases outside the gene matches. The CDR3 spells CASSLSSGGDYNEQFF. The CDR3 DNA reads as TGTGCCAGCAGTTTATCTAGCGGGGGAGACTACAATGAGCAGTTCTTC.

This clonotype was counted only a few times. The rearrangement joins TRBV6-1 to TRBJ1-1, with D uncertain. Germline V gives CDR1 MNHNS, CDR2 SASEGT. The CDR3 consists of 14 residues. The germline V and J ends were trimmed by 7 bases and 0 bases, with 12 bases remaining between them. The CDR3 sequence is CASNTDQLNTEAFF. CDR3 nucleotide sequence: TGTGCCAGCAATACAGATCAGTTGAACACTGAAGCTTTCTTT.

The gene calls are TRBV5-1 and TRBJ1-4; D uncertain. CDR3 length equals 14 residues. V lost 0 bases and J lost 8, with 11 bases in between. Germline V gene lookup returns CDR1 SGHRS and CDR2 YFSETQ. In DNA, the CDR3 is TGCGCCAGCAGCTTGGGGGCAGTAGAAGAAAAACTGTTTTTT. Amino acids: CASSLGAVEEKLFF. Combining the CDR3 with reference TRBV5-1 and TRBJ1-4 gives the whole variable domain KAGVTQTPRYLIKTRGQQVTLSCSPISGHRSVSWYQQTPGQGLQFLFEYFSETQRNKGNFPGRFSGRQFSNSRSEMNVSTLELGDSALYLCASSLGAVEEKLFFGSGTQLSVL.

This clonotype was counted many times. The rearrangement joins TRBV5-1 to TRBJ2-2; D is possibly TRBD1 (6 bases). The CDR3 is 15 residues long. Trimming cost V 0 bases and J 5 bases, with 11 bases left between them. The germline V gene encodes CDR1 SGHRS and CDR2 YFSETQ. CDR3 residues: CASSLVQTGTGELFF. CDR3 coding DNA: TGCGCCAGCAGCTTGGTCCAAACAGGGACCGGGGAGCTGTTTTTT.

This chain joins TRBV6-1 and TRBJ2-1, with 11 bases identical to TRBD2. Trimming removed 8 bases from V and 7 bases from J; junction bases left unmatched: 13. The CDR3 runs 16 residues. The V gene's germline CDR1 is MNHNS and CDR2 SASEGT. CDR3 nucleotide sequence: TGTGCCAGCGGACGAATAGCGGGGGGGCCTGGAAATGAGCAGTTCTTC. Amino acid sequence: CASGRIAGGPGNEQFF.

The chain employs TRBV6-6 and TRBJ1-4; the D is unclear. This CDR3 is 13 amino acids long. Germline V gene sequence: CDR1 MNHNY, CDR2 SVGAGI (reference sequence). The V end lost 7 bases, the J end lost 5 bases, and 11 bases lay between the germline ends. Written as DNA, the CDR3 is TGTGCCAGCACCGGCAGAAAAAATGAAAAACTGTTTTTT. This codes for CASTGRKNEKLFF.

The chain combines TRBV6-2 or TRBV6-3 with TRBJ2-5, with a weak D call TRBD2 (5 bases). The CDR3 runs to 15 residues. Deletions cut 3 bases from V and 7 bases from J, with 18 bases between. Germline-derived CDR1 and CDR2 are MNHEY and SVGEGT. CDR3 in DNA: TGTGCCAGCAGTTATGCACCCGGCTCTGGAGGGACCCAGTACTTC. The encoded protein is CASSYAPGSGGTQYF.

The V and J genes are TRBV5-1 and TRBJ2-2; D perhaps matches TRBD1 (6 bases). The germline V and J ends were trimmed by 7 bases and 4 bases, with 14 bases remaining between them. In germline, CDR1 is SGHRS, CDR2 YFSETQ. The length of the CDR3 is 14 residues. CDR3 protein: CASRKGVGTGELFF. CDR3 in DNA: TGCGCCAGCCGTAAGGGGGTCGGCACCGGGGAGCTGTTTTTT.

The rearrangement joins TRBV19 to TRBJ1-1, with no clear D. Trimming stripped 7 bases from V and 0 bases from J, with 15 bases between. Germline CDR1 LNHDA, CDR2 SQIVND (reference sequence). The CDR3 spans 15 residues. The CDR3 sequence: CASTNYGSLNTEAFF. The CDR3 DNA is TGTGCCAGTACCAATTACGGTTCCTTGAACACTGAAGCTTTCTTT.

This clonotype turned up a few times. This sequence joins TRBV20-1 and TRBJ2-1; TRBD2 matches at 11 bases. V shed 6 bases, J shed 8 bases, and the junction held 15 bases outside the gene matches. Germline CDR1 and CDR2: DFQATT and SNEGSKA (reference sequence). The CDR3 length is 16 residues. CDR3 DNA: TGCAGTGCGTCGGGACTAGCGGAAAGGGGCAATCATGAGCAGTTCTTC. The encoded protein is CSASGLAERGNHEQFF.

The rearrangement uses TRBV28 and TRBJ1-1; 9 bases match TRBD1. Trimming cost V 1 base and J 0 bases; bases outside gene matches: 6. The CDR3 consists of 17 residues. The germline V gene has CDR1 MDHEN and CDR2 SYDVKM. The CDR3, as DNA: TGTGCCAGCAGTTTATTGAACAGGGGGCTGATGAACACTGAAGCTTTCTTT. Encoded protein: CASSLLNRGLMNTEAFF.

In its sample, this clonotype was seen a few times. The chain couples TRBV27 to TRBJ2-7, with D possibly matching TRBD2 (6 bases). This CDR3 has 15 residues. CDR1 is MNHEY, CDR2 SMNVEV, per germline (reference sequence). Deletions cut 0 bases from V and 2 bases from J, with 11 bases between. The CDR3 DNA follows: TGTGCCAGCAGTTTATCTTTTAGCGGACCCTACGAGCAGTACTTC. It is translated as CASSLSFSGPYEQYF.

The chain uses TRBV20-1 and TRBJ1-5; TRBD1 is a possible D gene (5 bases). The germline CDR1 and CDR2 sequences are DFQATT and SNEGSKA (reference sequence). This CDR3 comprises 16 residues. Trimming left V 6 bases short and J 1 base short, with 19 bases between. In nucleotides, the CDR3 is TGCAGTGCCCAGGGTCGGGGGAGGAGAAGCAATCAGCCCCAGCATTTT. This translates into CSAQGRGRRSNQPQHF.

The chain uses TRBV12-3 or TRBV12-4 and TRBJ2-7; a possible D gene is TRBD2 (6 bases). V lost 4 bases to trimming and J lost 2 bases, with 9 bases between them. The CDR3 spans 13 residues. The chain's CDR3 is CASSSGVTYEQYF. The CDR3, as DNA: TGTGCCAGCAGTTCGGGGGTCACCTACGAGCAGTACTTC.

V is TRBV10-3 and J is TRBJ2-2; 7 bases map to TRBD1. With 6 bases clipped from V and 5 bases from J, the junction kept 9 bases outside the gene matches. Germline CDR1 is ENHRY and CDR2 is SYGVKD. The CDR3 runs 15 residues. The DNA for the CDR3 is TGTGCCATCAGCGAATTTGACAGGGAGACCGGGGAGCTGTTTTTT. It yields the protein CAISEFDRETGELFF.

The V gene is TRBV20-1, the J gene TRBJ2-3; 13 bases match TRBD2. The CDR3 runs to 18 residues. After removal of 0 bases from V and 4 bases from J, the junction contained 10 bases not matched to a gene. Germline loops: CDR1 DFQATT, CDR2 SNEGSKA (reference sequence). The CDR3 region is CSARDIAWTSGSADTQYF. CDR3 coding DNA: TGCAGTGCTAGAGATATCGCCTGGACTAGCGGGAGCGCAGATACGCAGTATTTT.

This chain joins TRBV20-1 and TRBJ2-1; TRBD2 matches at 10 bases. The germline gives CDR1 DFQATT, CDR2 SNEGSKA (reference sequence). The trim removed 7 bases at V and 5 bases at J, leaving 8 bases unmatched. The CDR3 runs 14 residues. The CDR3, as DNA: TGCAGTGTCAGGAGTCTAGCGGGGGACAATGAGCAGTTCTTC. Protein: CSVRSLAGDNEQFF.